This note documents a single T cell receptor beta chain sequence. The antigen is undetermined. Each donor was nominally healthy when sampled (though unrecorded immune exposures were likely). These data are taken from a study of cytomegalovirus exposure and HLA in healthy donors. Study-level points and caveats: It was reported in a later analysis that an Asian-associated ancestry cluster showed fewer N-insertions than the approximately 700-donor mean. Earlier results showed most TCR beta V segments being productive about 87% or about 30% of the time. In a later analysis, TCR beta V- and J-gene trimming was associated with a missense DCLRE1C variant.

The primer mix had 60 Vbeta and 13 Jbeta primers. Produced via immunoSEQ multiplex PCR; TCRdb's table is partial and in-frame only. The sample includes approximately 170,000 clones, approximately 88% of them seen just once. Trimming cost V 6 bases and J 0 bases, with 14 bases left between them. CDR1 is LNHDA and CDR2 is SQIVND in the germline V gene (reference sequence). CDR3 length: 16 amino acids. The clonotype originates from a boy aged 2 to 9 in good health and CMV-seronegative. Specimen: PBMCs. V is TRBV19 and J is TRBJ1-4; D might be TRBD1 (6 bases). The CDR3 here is CASRAGVRATNEKLFF. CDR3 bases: TGTGCCAGTAGGGCAGGGGTCCGAGCAACTAATGAAAAACTGTTTTTT.